The 19 T cell receptor beta chains presented below share a single source sample, sequenced in a study of T cells after yellow fever vaccination. TCRdb re-called the 5' RACE reads with MiXCR, one entry per CDR3 protein. The table shows more than 200,000 distinct CDR3 sequences, with about 3.9% occurring only once. The material was PBMCs, obtained 15 days after the yellow fever booster vaccination. The source of these receptors is a man between 18 and 35 years old who received the YFV17D yellow fever vaccine.

This clonotype appeared many times. The chain has TRBV18 and TRBJ2-7; D not certain. This CDR3 is built from 16 residues. V was trimmed by 5 bases and J by 4 bases, leaving 21 bases between them. Germline CDR1 and CDR2: KGHSH and LQKENI. The CDR3 DNA sequence: TGTGCCAGCTCAGATCAACCGCGGAAATCCTTATACGAGCAGTACGTC. This encodes CASSDQPRKSLYEQYV.

This clonotype was seen ten or more times. The rearrangement links TRBV4-3 to TRBJ1-6, with D perhaps TRBD1 (6 bases). Germline CDR1 is LGHNA and CDR2 is YSLEER. The CDR3 extends over 16 amino acids. Trimming left V 3 bases short and J 6 bases short, with 15 bases between. CDR3 sequence: CASSQHRNRVNSPLHF. The CDR3 bases are TGCGCCAGCAGCCAGCACCGTAACAGGGTTAATTCACCCCTCCACTTT.

The chain has TRBV19 and TRBJ1-5; possibly TRBD1 for D (6 bases). This CDR3 is built from 15 residues. Trimming left V 1 base short and J 9 bases short, with 16 bases between. Germline CDR1 reads LNHDA; CDR2 reads SQIVND (reference sequence). CDR3 bases: TGTGCCAGTAGTATAGTTGGACAGCTTCGAGGGCCCCAGCATTTT. As protein: CASSIVGQLRGPQHF.

This clonotype has a count of ten or more. The chain recombines TRBV7-9 with TRBJ2-1; D unresolved. In germline, CDR1 is SEHNR, CDR2 FQNEAQ (reference sequence). Trimming left V 1 base short and J 5 bases short, with 21 bases between. The CDR3 runs 18 residues. CDR3 residues: CASSLGPDTPLGNNEQFF. The CDR3 DNA reads as TGTGCCAGCAGCTTAGGCCCGGATACTCCATTGGGGAACAATGAGCAGTTCTTC.

The chain is built from TRBV5-1 and TRBJ2-6; 7 bases map to TRBD2. With V trimmed by 4 bases and J by 2 bases, 3 bases remained unmatched. From germline, CDR1 is SGHRS and CDR2 YFSETQ. The CDR3 length is 15 residues. In DNA form, the CDR3 reads TGCGCCAGCAGCCCGGGGGGAACTGGGGCCAACGTCCTGACTTTC. It codes for CASSPGGTGANVLTF.

This clonotype was seen ten or more times. The V call is TRBV6-6, the J call TRBJ1-1, with 8 bases fitting TRBD1. This CDR3 is 19 amino acids long. The V gene end was trimmed by 2 bases and the J gene end by 3 bases; junction bases not matched to a gene: 17. CDR1 is MNHNY and CDR2 is SVGAGI in the germline V gene (reference sequence). The CDR3 loop is CASSYPFKGRTGWDTEAFF. For the CDR3, the DNA is TGTGCCAGCAGTTACCCCTTTAAAGGTCGGACAGGGTGGGACACTGAAGCTTTCTTT.

The rearrangement links TRBV20-1 to TRBJ2-1; D uncertain. V was shortened by 5 bases and J by 9 bases, with 11 bases between the two germline ends. The CDR3 has 11 residues. Per the germline V gene, CDR1 is DFQATT and CDR2 is SNEGSKA (reference sequence). The CDR3 sequence: CSAWGYGEQFF. DNA of the CDR3: TGCAGTGCTTGGGGTTACGGTGAGCAGTTCTTC.

This clonotype came up many times. V is TRBV5-1 and J is TRBJ2-3; weak D call: TRBD2 (6 bases). The germline CDR1 and CDR2 sequences are SGHRS and YFSETQ. The CDR3 totals 13 residues. V was clipped by 7 bases and J by 0 bases, with 9 bases between them. The chain's CDR3 is CASHAGSTDTQYF. DNA for the CDR3: TGCGCCAGCCACGCGGGGAGCACAGATACGCAGTATTTT.

There are many counts of this clonotype. The chain joins TRBV12-3 or TRBV12-4 to TRBJ1-1; D call uncertain. V shed 5 bases and J shed 4 bases, with 17 bases lying between them. There are 15 residues in the CDR3. The CDR3 reads CASSMEPLRSTEAFF. For the CDR3, the DNA is TGTGCCAGCAGTATGGAACCACTCAGGAGCACTGAAGCTTTCTTT.

This clonotype was seen more than once but under ten times. The rearrangement joins TRBV20-1 to TRBJ1-3; D possibly corresponds to TRBD1 (5 bases). Trimming pared 3 bases from V and 2 bases from J, leaving 14 bases between. The CDR3 extends over 15 amino acids. Germline V lookup: CDR1 DFQATT, CDR2 SNEGSKA (reference sequence). The CDR3 coding sequence is TGCAGTGCTAGTGGTGTCCGGGGGACTGGAAACACCATATATTTT. Translating gives CSASGVRGTGNTIYF.

This clonotype was seen ten or more times. The chain is built from TRBV7-2 and TRBJ1-1; tentative D call: TRBD1 (5 bases). This CDR3 spans 16 amino acids. Trimming stripped 2 bases from V and 6 bases from J, with 19 bases between. The V gene's germline CDR1 is SGHTA and CDR2 FQGNSA. Written as DNA, the CDR3 is TGTGCCAGCAGCTTAAAAGTACGGCAGCCGGGACCTGAAGCTTTCTTT. Translating gives CASSLKVRQPGPEAFF.

This clonotype has a count of ten or more. The V call is TRBV7-2, the J call TRBJ1-2; unclear D gene. CDR3 length equals 17 residues. The V end lost 2 bases, the J end lost 5 bases, and 21 bases lay between the germline ends. Germline V gene sequence: CDR1 SGHTA, CDR2 FQGNSA. DNA of the CDR3: TGTGCCAGCAGCTTATGGGTGGGAGCCTCCTCATCTTATGGCTACACCTTC. This gives the protein CASSLWVGASSSYGYTF.

In its sample, this clonotype was seen a few times. The chain has TRBV6-5 and TRBJ1-1, with a tentative D call TRBD1 (6 bases). CDR1 is MNHEY, CDR2 SVGAGI, per germline. This CDR3 region has 15 residues. V lost 10 bases, J lost 5 bases, and 23 bases lay in between. CDR3 DNA sequence: TGTGCCACAGGGCCCCGAACAGGGCAGGGAACTGAAGCTTTCTTT. Amino acid sequence: CATGPRTGQGTEAFF.

This clonotype was seen repeatedly, ten times or more. V is TRBV20-1 and J is TRBJ1-2; weak D call: TRBD1 (5 bases). CDR1 is DFQATT, CDR2 SNEGSKA, per germline (reference sequence). With 3 bases removed from V and 2 bases from J, the gap between germline ends came to 13 bases. The CDR3 runs 14 residues. The CDR3 protein is CSASRQGLNYGYTF. The CDR3 nucleotides read TGCAGTGCTAGCCGCCAGGGACTGAACTATGGCTACACCTTC.

This clonotype was seen repeatedly, ten times or more. J is TRBJ1-2 and V is TRBV18, with 10 bases aligning to TRBD1. Germline V gives CDR1 KGHSH, CDR2 LQKENI. There are 16 residues in the CDR3. V shed 6 bases, J shed 0 bases, and the junction held 7 bases outside the gene matches. CDR3 in amino acids: CASSPGQGGTNYGYTF. Written as DNA, the CDR3 is TGTGCCAGCTCCCCTGGACAGGGGGGTACTAACTATGGCTACACCTTC.

The chain recombines TRBV11-2 with TRBJ2-1; tentative D call: TRBD2 (7 bases). Trimming shortened V by 5 bases and J by 0 bases, and 23 bases separated the two germline ends. Germline V gene lookup returns CDR1 SGHAT and CDR2 FQNNGV. The length of the CDR3 is 19 residues. Here the CDR3 reads CASSPKGGGHPFSYNEQFF. Written as DNA, the CDR3 is TGTGCCAGCAGCCCGAAGGGGGGGGGACACCCCTTCTCCTACAATGAGCAGTTCTTC.

This clonotype was seen repeatedly, ten times or more. The chain joins TRBV4-2 to TRBJ1-6; D unresolved. There are 20 residues in the CDR3. V was cut by 0 bases and J by 4 bases, with 22 bases left in between. Germline V gene sequence: CDR1 LGHNA, CDR2 YNFKEQ. DNA for the CDR3: TGTGCCAGCAGCCAAGAACCGGGTCCCGCAACCCGGACGTATAATTCACCCCTCCACTTT. Protein product: CASSQEPGPATRTYNSPLHF.

This clonotype occurred many times. V and J are TRBV10-3 and TRBJ2-1, with D perhaps matching TRBD2 (5 bases). V shed 10 bases and J shed 0 bases, with 16 bases lying between them. Germline lookup yields CDR1 ENHRY and CDR2 SYGVKD. The CDR3 runs to 15 residues. The CDR3 sequence is CASQFRESSYNEQFF. In DNA, the CDR3 is TGTGCCAGCCAATTCCGGGAAAGCTCCTACAATGAGCAGTTCTTC.

At least ten counts were recorded for this clonotype. This chain joins TRBV6-2 or TRBV6-3 and TRBJ2-3; 9 nucleotides line up with TRBD2. Germline V gene data show CDR1 as MNHEY and CDR2 as SVGEGT. CDR3 length: 16 residues. V was pared by 5 bases and J by 4 bases, with 10 bases of the junction left unmatched. This CDR3 is CASSRPPGGGADTQYF. CDR3 nucleotides: TGTGCCAGCAGTCGACCCCCGGGCGGGGGGGCAGATACGCAGTATTTT.